Listed here are 32 T cell receptor beta chains from one sample, sequenced in a study of CD8+CD57+ T cells in acquired aplastic anemia. Profiling of TCR beta VDJ combinations and CDR3 sequences used genomic DNA as template. TCRdb processed the reads anew with MiXCR; each CDR3 protein has one entry. The data contain approximately 180,000 distinct CDR3 sequences, 55% to 65% of them singletons. For sequencing, patients were chosen who had shown expansion of CD8+CD57+ cells by flow cytometry. The sequencing sample was made of sorted CD4+, CD8+, or CD8+CD57+ T cells (not recorded which) from PBMCs. These receptors all come from a human donor with aplastic anemia.

This clonotype was seen many times. The V gene is TRBV14, the J gene TRBJ2-7, with 8 bases that match TRBD2. CDR1 and CDR2 (germline): SGHDN, FVKESK. CDR3 length: 14 residues. V dropped 1 base and J dropped 7; count of bases not matched to a gene: 6. This CDR3 reads CASSQGGGLGEQYF. In DNA, the CDR3 is TGTGCCAGCAGCCAAGGCGGGGGGTTGGGGGAGCAGTACTTC.

This clonotype was detected ten times or more. This chain joins TRBV11-3 and TRBJ2-5; 14 bases line up with TRBD2. After removal of 5 bases from V and 5 bases from J, the junction contained 4 bases not matched to a gene. Germline CDR1 and CDR2: SGHNT and YENEEA. This CDR3 spans 15 amino acids. In nucleotides, the CDR3 is TGTGCCAGCAGCCTGGGACTAGCGGGAGTCGAGACCCAGTACTTC. Its protein is CASSLGLAGVETQYF.

This chain links TRBV7-9 with TRBJ2-1; 11 bases agree with TRBD2. The CDR3 contains 15 residues. After removal of 5 bases from V and 8 bases from J, the junction contained 8 bases not matched to a gene. From germline, CDR1 is SEHNR and CDR2 FQNEAQ (reference sequence). Here the CDR3 reads CASSPRLAGGDEQFF. The CDR3 nucleotides are TGTGCCAGCAGCCCCCGCCTAGCGGGAGGCGATGAGCAGTTCTTC.

A single count supports this clonotype. One end of the junction fails to match germline, which may point to a read error. The chain has TRBV20-1 and TRBJ2-3; 7 bases line up with TRBD2. Per germline, CDR1 DFQATT and CDR2 SNEGSKA (reference sequence). This CDR3 comprises 13 residues. DNA of the CDR3: TGCAGTGCTTTCTCCATGGCCGGGACTATCATCCTTTTT. Residues: CSAFSMAGTIILF.

The J gene is TRBJ1-5, the V gene TRBV24-1; no reliable D call. V was trimmed by 3 bases and J by 6 bases, leaving 17 bases between them. Germline CDR1 KGHDR, CDR2 SFDVKD. The CDR3 loop spans 16 amino acids. In DNA, the CDR3 is TGTGCCACCAGTGATCCCACCCTTCCCCATGGTCAGCCCCAGCATTTT. This translates into CATSDPTLPHGQPQHF.

V and J are TRBV2 and TRBJ2-1; D is uncertain. This CDR3 has 12 amino acids. Trimming removed 3 bases from V and 7 bases from J, with 7 bases in between. Germline lookup yields CDR1 SNHLY and CDR2 FYNNEI. CDR3 coding DNA: TGTGCCAGCAGTGACTCAGTAAATGAGCAGTTCTTC. Residues: CASSDSVNEQFF.

A word on this clonotype: Being one base from a much bigger clone, this may be a read error. The V and J genes are TRBV13 and TRBJ1-2; 7 bases agree with TRBD1. The CDR3 runs to 14 residues. Germline CDR1 is PRHDT and CDR2 is FYEKMQ (reference sequence). CDR3 sequence reads: CASSYTTGNYGHTF. In DNA, the CDR3 is TGTGCCAGCAGTTATACGACAGGGAACTATGGCCACACCTTC.

This clonotype came up a few times. The chain joins TRBV7-2 to TRBJ2-3; a weak D match, TRBD2 (5 bases). Looked up from germline, CDR1 is SGHTA and CDR2 is FQGNSA. V dropped 5 bases and J dropped 1 base, with 13 bases sitting between them. The CDR3 runs 15 residues. CDR3: CASSPGETGTDTQYF. The CDR3 coding sequence is TGTGCCAGCAGCCCCGGGGAGACTGGCACAGATACGCAGTATTTT.

The J gene is TRBJ1-2, the V gene TRBV10-3; D is unresolved. V dropped 4 bases and J dropped 4 bases, with 13 bases sitting between them. CDR1 is ENHRY and CDR2 is SYGVKD in the germline V gene. This CDR3 has 14 residues. CDR3 sequence (DNA): TGTGCCATCAGTGCCAGCTCGGAACTCTATGGCTACACCTTC. Its translation: CAISASSELYGYTF.

The CDR3 DNA reads TGTGCCAGTAGTTTGACCGTTGCCGGGTCACCCCTCCACTTT. It yields the protein CASSLTVAGSPLHF. V is TRBV19 and J is TRBJ1-6; no clear D gene. There are 14 residues in the CDR3. V lost 5 bases and J 10 bases, leaving 15 bases between the germline ends. CDR1 LNHDA and CDR2 SQIVND come from the germline V gene (reference sequence). The full variable domain, rest sourced from reference TRBV19 and TRBJ1-6, is DGGITQSPKYLFRKEGQNVTLSCEQNLNHDAMYWYRQDPGQGLRLIYYSQIVNDFQKGDIAEGYSVSREKKESFPLTVTSAQKNPTAFYLCASSLTVAGSPLHFGNGTRLTVT.

This clonotype showed up many times. The rearrangement joins TRBV2 to TRBJ1-5, with D possibly matching TRBD1 (5 bases). Trimming took off 3 bases at V and 4 bases at J, with 7 bases between the two ends. The CDR3 runs to 13 residues. Germline CDR1 and CDR2: SNHLY and FYNNEI. The CDR3 is CASSETANQPQHF. DNA of the CDR3: TGTGCCAGCAGTGAGACAGCTAATCAGCCCCAGCATTTT.

Only a few counts were recorded for this clonotype. V and J are TRBV6-1 and TRBJ1-2, with TRBD1 as a possible D gene (6 bases). Germline lookup yields CDR1 MNHNS and CDR2 SASEGT. The CDR3 spans 17 residues. Between the trimmed V and J ends, which lost 5 bases and 4 bases, there was a span of 23 bases. The CDR3, as DNA: TGTGCCAGCAGTTTAATCGGGGGGCCTGCGCTTTTCTATGGCTACACCTTC. This encodes CASSLIGGPALFYGYTF.

This clonotype has at least ten counts. The chain employs TRBV11-2 and TRBJ2-1; 8 nucleotides line up with TRBD1. This CDR3 is built from 15 residues. The V and J ends lost 6 bases and 7 bases, in that order; junction bases with no gene match: 11. The germline gives CDR1 SGHAT, CDR2 FQNNGV. The CDR3 region is CASRPGQVGWNEQFF. The DNA of the CDR3 is TGTGCCAGCAGACCGGGACAGGTGGGGTGGAATGAGCAGTTCTTC.

The chain has TRBV7-2 and TRBJ2-1; 8 positions agree with TRBD2. V shed 1 base and J 2 bases; nucleotides not matched to a gene: 1. Germline V CDR1 and CDR2: SGHTA, FQGNSA. This CDR3 comprises 15 residues. The CDR3 region has the DNA TGTGCCAGCAGCTTAGACGGGGGGGCCTACAATGAGCAGTTCTTC. Its protein product is CASSLDGGAYNEQFF.

This clonotype appeared a few times. The chain uses TRBV7-9 and TRBJ2-7, with TRBD1 identical over 9 bases. With V trimmed by 6 bases and J by 2 bases, 5 bases remained unmatched. The CDR3 is 14 residues long. Germline V gene sequence: CDR1 SEHNR, CDR2 FQNEAQ (reference sequence). CDR3 residues: CASSPQGAAYEQYF. CDR3 nucleotide sequence: TGTGCCAGCAGTCCACAGGGGGCAGCCTACGAGCAGTACTTC.

The chain combines TRBV5-6 with TRBJ1-2; 8 bases match TRBD1. This CDR3 is built from 13 residues. The germline gives CDR1 SGHDT, CDR2 YYEEEE. The trim removed 4 bases at V and 7 bases at J, leaving 6 bases unmatched. CDR3 sequence (DNA): TGTGCCAGCAGCCCGCGACAGGGGATTGGCTACACCTTC. Amino acid sequence: CASSPRQGIGYTF.

The rearrangement links TRBV7-2 to TRBJ1-1, with 8 positions matching TRBD1. CDR1 and CDR2 from the germline V gene are SGHTA and FQGNSA. Germline trimming cut 3 bases from V and 1 base from J; bases unmatched to any gene: 4. The CDR3 totals 15 residues. The CDR3 bases are TGTGCCAGCAGCTTTATGACAGGGGCGAACACTGAAGCTTTCTTT. It yields the protein CASSFMTGANTEAFF.

In this sample, this clonotype turned up a few times. The V gene is TRBV5-1, the J gene TRBJ2-7; 8 bases match TRBD1. The germline CDR1 and CDR2 sequences are SGHRS and YFSETQ. V shed 0 bases and J 2 bases; nucleotides not matched to a gene: 4. This CDR3 region has 15 residues. The CDR3 nucleotides read TGCGCCAGCAGCTTGGCGGAACAGGGGGCCTACGAGCAGTACTTC. Translated, it gives CASSLAEQGAYEQYF. Variable domain in full (rest from reference TRBV5-1 and TRBJ2-7): KAGVTQTPRYLIKTRGQQVTLSCSPISGHRSVSWYQQTPGQGLQFLFEYFSETQRNKGNFPGRFSGRQFSNSRSEMNVSTLELGDSALYLCASSLAEQGAYEQYFGPGTRLTVT.

This chain uses TRBV20-1 with TRBJ2-7, with TRBD1 matching 9 bases. The germline V gene encodes CDR1 DFQATT and CDR2 SNEGSKA (reference sequence). With 6 bases clipped from V and 4 bases from J, the junction kept 10 bases outside the gene matches. The length of the CDR3 is 14 residues. The CDR3 is CSATDRGKGYEQYF. The CDR3 DNA is TGCAGTGCCACGGACAGGGGAAAAGGGTACGAGCAGTACTTC.

The table lists this clonotype with a few counts. The chain employs TRBV7-9 and TRBJ2-3; a weak D match, TRBD2 (6 bases). Looked up from germline, CDR1 is SEHNR and CDR2 is FQNEAQ (reference sequence). The CDR3 consists of 19 residues. V gave up 11 bases and J gave up 9 bases, with 39 bases separating them. DNA of the CDR3: TGTGCCTGGAGTGTACGCCCCGGTGGGGTAGCGGCTATGTGGGGGACGCAGTATTTT. Translating it yields CAWSVRPGGVAAMWGTQYF. The full variable domain, rest sourced from reference TRBV7-9 and TRBJ2-3, is DTGVSQNPRHKITKRGQNVTFRCDPISEHNRLYWYRQTLGQGPEFLTYFQNEAQLEKSRLLSDRFSAERPKGSFSTLEIQRTEQGDSAMYLCAWSVRPGGVAAMWGTQYFGPGTRLTVL.

The chain employs TRBV12-3 or TRBV12-4 and TRBJ1-2; D gene uncertain. CDR3 size: 14 residues. V was pared by 6 bases and J by 0 bases, with 11 bases between. This chain's CDR3 is CASSLLTANYGYTF. DNA for the CDR3: TGTGCCAGCAGCCTACTTACTGCTAACTATGGCTACACCTTC.

The chain joins TRBV7-2 to TRBJ2-1, with D tentatively TRBD1 (6 bases). The germline V gene encodes CDR1 SGHTA and CDR2 FQGNSA. CDR3 length: 13 residues. The V gene lost 3 bases and the J gene lost 12 bases, with 15 bases spanning the gap. The CDR3 reads CASSFSGADTQFF. Written as DNA, the CDR3 is TGTGCCAGCAGCTTCTCAGGGGCAGATACGCAGTTCTTC.

The chain employs TRBV19 and TRBJ2-7; no clear D gene. The ends were cut back, 3 bases at V and 2 bases at J, with 17 bases in the middle. CDR1 and CDR2 from the germline V gene are LNHDA and SQIVND (reference sequence). This CDR3 is 16 amino acids long. CDR3 residues: CASSINAAKGTYEQYF. The CDR3 nucleotides read TGTGCCAGTAGTATCAATGCAGCCAAAGGGACCTACGAGCAGTACTTC.

This chain links TRBV20-1 with TRBJ1-5; TRBD1 might be the D (5 bases). Germline loops: CDR1 DFQATT, CDR2 SNEGSKA (reference sequence). This CDR3 is 16 amino acids long. Trimming stripped 6 bases from V and 12 bases from J, with 30 bases between. The CDR3 spells CSALPPGLASTGLQHF. The CDR3 region has the DNA TGCAGTGCCCTTCCCCCGGGACTAGCTAGCACAGGTCTCCAGCATTTT.

V and J are TRBV29-1 and TRBJ2-5; no reliable D call. This CDR3 is built from 11 residues. Trimming left V 7 bases short and J 0 bases short, with 6 bases between. Germline V lookup: CDR1 SQVTM, CDR2 ANQGSEA. The chain's CDR3 is CSAGHQETQYF. The CDR3 coding sequence is TGCAGCGCAGGACACCAAGAGACCCAGTACTTC. The full variable domain, its missing parts supplied by reference TRBV29-1 and TRBJ2-5, is SAVISQKPSRDICQRGTSLTIQCQVDSQVTMMFWYRQQPGQSLTLIATANQGSEATYESGFVIDKFPISRPNLTFSTLTVSNMSPEDSSIYLCSAGHQETQYFGPGTRLLVL.

A word on this clonotype: This could be a read error, since a much larger clone is one nucleotide away. Because it lacks the conserved phenylalanine or tryptophan at the end, this CDR3 is likely a read error. The chain uses TRBV5-6 and TRBJ1-5; maybe TRBD1 (6 bases). Trimming took off 3 bases at V and 6 bases at J, with 16 bases between the two ends. The CDR3 contains 15 residues. Germline CDR1 is SGHDT and CDR2 is YYEEEE. CDR3 region: CASSWAGGRGQPQHL. The CDR3 DNA is TGTGCCAGCAGCTGGGCGGGGGGCCGAGGTCAGCCCCAGCATCTT.

The chain couples TRBV15 to TRBJ1-6, with unresolved D. In germline, CDR1 is LNHNV, CDR2 YYDKDF (reference sequence). The V gene lost 0 bases and the J gene lost 10 bases, with 10 bases spanning the gap. This CDR3 region has 14 residues. The CDR3 loop is CATSRDWRVSPLHF. The CDR3 DNA is TGTGCCACCAGCAGAGATTGGCGGGTATCACCCCTCCACTTT.

The J gene is TRBJ2-5, the V gene TRBV7-2; TRBD2 agrees at 12 bases. V trimming: 4 bases; J trimming: 4 bases; junction bases outside the gene matches: 4. The CDR3 length is 15 residues. CDR1 SGHTA and CDR2 FQGNSA come from the germline V gene. The CDR3 nucleotides are TGTGCCAGCAGCTCTCTGACTAGCGGGGGAGAGACCCAGTACTTC. It yields the protein CASSSLTSGGETQYF.

Note on this clonotype: Since a much larger clone is just one base distant, this may be a read error. The gene calls are TRBV27 and TRBJ1-1; D gene uncertain. The CDR3 is 13 residues long. CDR1 and CDR2 (germline): MNHEY, SMNVEV (reference sequence). The DNA of the CDR3 is TGTGCCAGCAGTCTCGGACGGAACACTGAAGCTCTCTTT. Its translation is CASSLGRNTEALF.

This clonotype came up many times. The chain uses TRBV7-9 and TRBJ1-2, with D hard to call. Per germline, CDR1 SEHNR and CDR2 FQNEAQ (reference sequence). V dropped 0 bases and J dropped 8 bases, with 13 bases sitting between them. This CDR3 is 14 amino acids long. CDR3 amino acids: CASSLASPEGGYTF. CDR3 coding DNA: TGTGCCAGCAGCTTAGCTAGTCCCGAGGGCGGCTACACCTTC. Looking up the rest from reference TRBV7-9 and TRBJ1-2 gives the full variable domain: DTGVSQNPRHKITKRGQNVTFRCDPISEHNRLYWYRQTLGQGPEFLTYFQNEAQLEKSRLLSDRFSAERPKGSFSTLEIQRTEQGDSAMYLCASSLASPEGGYTFGSGTRLTVV.

This clonotype occurred a few times. The rearrangement uses TRBV20-1 and TRBJ2-2, with 12 bases that match TRBD2. The CDR3 is 14 amino acids. The germline gives CDR1 DFQATT, CDR2 SNEGSKA (reference sequence). Unmatched junction bases numbered 6, after V lost 6 bases and J lost 7 bases. Here the CDR3 reads CSAKGLAGHGELFF. The CDR3 bases are TGCAGTGCCAAGGGACTAGCGGGTCACGGGGAGCTGTTTTTT.

This clonotype has a count of ten or more. V usage is TRBV24-1 and J usage is TRBJ2-3, with 12 bases identical to TRBD1. The CDR3 is made up of 17 amino acids. The junction had 4 bases not matched to a gene; V was cut back by 1 base and J by 3 bases. Germline V lookup: CDR1 KGHDR, CDR2 SFDVKD. The chain's CDR3 is CATSDFGTGGWTDTQYF. The CDR3 coding sequence is TGTGCCACCAGTGATTTTGGGACAGGGGGCTGGACAGATACGCAGTATTTT.